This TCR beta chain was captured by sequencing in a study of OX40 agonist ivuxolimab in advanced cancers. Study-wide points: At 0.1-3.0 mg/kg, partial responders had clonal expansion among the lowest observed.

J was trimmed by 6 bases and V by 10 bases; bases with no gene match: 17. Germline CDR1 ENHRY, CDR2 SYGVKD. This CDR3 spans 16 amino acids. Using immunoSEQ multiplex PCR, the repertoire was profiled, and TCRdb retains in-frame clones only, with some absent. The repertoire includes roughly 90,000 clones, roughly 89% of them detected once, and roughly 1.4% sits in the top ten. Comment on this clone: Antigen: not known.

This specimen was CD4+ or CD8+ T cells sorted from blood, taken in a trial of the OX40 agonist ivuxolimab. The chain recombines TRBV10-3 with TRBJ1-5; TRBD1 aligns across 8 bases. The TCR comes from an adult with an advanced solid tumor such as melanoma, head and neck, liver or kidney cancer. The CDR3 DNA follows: TGTGCCACTGGACCCCCCTCCCAGGGGGCGGGTCAGCCCCAGCATTTT. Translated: CATGPPSQGAGQPQHF.